A single sample is the source of the 18 T cell receptor beta chains below, sequenced in a study of beta chain features in type 1 diabetes. Expressed TCRB transcripts were sequenced because the entire RNA isolate underwent reverse transcription. Using immunoSEQ multiplex PCR, the repertoire was profiled, and TCRdb retains in-frame clones only, with some absent. The table has 900,000 or so clones, roughly 17% seen once. The sample consisted of naive CD4+ T cells from blood. The receptors were gathered from a young woman in good health.

Here the CDR3 DNA reads TGTGCCAGTAGAGGGTGGTCCAACACCGGGGAGCTGTTTTTT. It translates to CASRGWSNTGELFF. V is TRBV19 and J is TRBJ2-2; D not certain. Germline V CDR1 and CDR2: LNHDA, SQIVND (reference sequence). This CDR3 contains 14 residues. The ends were cut back, 6 bases at V and 2 bases at J, with 10 bases in the middle. The variable domain in full, with the rest retrieved from reference TRBV19 and TRBJ2-2, is DGGITQSPKYLFRKEGQNVTLSCEQNLNHDAMYWYRQDPGQGLRLIYYSQIVNDFQKGDIAEGYSVSREKKESFPLTVTSAQKNPTAFYLCASRGWSNTGELFFGEGSRLTVL.

This clone has only a few counts. CDR3 nucleotide sequence: TGTGCCAGCAGCCAATCGGGCACAGATACGCAGTATTTT. As protein: CASSQSGTDTQYF. V gene TRBV7-2 combines with J gene TRBJ2-3, with D unclear. This CDR3 contains 13 residues. Germline CDR1 SGHTA, CDR2 FQGNSA. V was trimmed by 5 bases and J by 1 base, leaving 7 bases between them.

The chain joins TRBV28 to TRBJ2-1; 12 positions match TRBD2. This CDR3 contains 17 residues. Trimming removed 5 bases from V and 7 bases from J; junction bases left unmatched: 12. The germline V gene encodes CDR1 MDHEN and CDR2 SYDVKM. The CDR3 protein is CASSPSLTSGSYNEQFF. The CDR3 DNA follows: TGTGCCAGCAGTCCAAGCCTGACTAGCGGGAGTTATAATGAGCAGTTCTTC.

This clone appeared a few times. The chain carries TRBV9 and TRBJ2-1, with 8 bases fitting TRBD2. Trimming removed 0 bases from V and 8 bases from J; junction bases left unmatched: 7. From germline, CDR1 is SGDLS and CDR2 YYNGEE. The CDR3 is 15 amino acids. The CDR3 coding sequence is TGTGCCAGCAGCGTAGCCCCCAGCGGGAGCTATGAGCAGTTCTTC. Protein sequence: CASSVAPSGSYEQFF.

V and J are TRBV7-9 and TRBJ2-5; unclear D gene. The CDR3 contains 13 residues. V lost 0 bases and J lost 5, with 7 bases in between. CDR1 and CDR2 from the germline V gene are SEHNR and FQNEAQ (reference sequence). This chain's CDR3 is CASSLAVGETQYF. The CDR3 nucleotides are TGTGCCAGCAGCTTAGCCGTCGGGGAGACCCAGTACTTC.

Remarks on this clone: Other DNA sequences in this specimen translate into the identical CDR3. The rearrangement joins TRBV29-1 to TRBJ2-3; weak D call: TRBD2 (6 bases). Trimming left V 3 bases short and J 0 bases short, with 7 bases between. The CDR3 totals 13 residues. CDR1 SQVTM and CDR2 ANQGSEA come from the germline V gene. Here the CDR3 DNA reads TGCAGCGTTGAGGCGGGAAGCACAGATACGCAGTATTTT. This translates into CSVEAGSTDTQYF.

The rearrangement uses TRBV15 and TRBJ2-2; 8 bases are shared with TRBD1. The CDR3 sequence is 15 residues long. The germline gives CDR1 LNHNV, CDR2 YYDKDF (reference sequence). With 5 bases clipped from V and 3 bases from J, the junction kept 5 bases outside the gene matches. The CDR3 sequence: CATSRGQGDTGELFF. Here the CDR3 DNA reads TGTGCCACCAGCCGAGGACAGGGCGACACCGGGGAGCTGTTTTTT.

The chain carries TRBV7-8 and TRBJ1-2; unclear D gene. Germline CDR1 reads SGHVS; CDR2 reads FQNEAQ. Trimming took 3 bases from V and 1 from J, leaving 27 bases between them. There are 20 residues in the CDR3. The CDR3 spells CASSFLRGLNQNRDNYGYTF. CDR3 nucleotide sequence: TGTGCCAGCAGCTTTCTGAGAGGATTGAACCAGAACAGAGATAACTATGGCTACACCTTC.

This clone was found a few times. The genes are TRBV18 and TRBJ2-7; D might be TRBD2 (6 bases). V dropped 5 bases and J dropped 2 bases, with 13 bases sitting between them. The germline V gene encodes CDR1 KGHSH and CDR2 LQKENI. The CDR3 totals 14 residues. In nucleotides, the CDR3 is TGTGCCAGCTCAGAGGGGACTGCCACCTACGAGCAGTACTTC. Protein product: CASSEGTATYEQYF.

V is TRBV28 and J is TRBJ2-7; D call uncertain. Germline CDR1 reads MDHEN; CDR2 reads SYDVKM. Trimming took off 4 bases at V and 1 base at J, with 11 bases between the two ends. CDR3 size: 14 residues. CDR3 nucleotides: TGTGCCAGCAGTTCCCCAGCCAGGTCCTACGAGCAGTACTTC. It is translated as CASSSPARSYEQYF.

Comments on this clone: Other DNA sequences in the same sample also yield this CDR3. This chain links TRBV7-2 with TRBJ2-7; 8 bases match TRBD1. V was clipped by 4 bases and J by 3 bases; unmatched bases: 5. The CDR3 is made up of 14 amino acids. Per the germline V gene, CDR1 is SGHTA and CDR2 is FQGNSA. In nucleotides, the CDR3 is TGTGCCAGCAGCTCACGACAGGGGAGCTACGAGCAGTACTTC. Amino acid sequence: CASSSRQGSYEQYF.

This clone was counted only a few times. The gene calls are TRBV7-9 and TRBJ1-3; perhaps TRBD1 as D (5 bases). The V gene lost 7 bases and the J gene lost 4 bases, with 11 bases spanning the gap. The CDR3 totals 13 residues. Germline CDR1 SEHNR, CDR2 FQNEAQ (reference sequence). The CDR3 sequence: CASTEGLGNTIYF. CDR3 nucleotides: TGTGCCAGCACCGAGGGGTTAGGAAACACCATATATTTT.

The chain recombines TRBV29-1 with TRBJ1-1; D possibly corresponds to TRBD1 (5 bases). From germline, CDR1 is SQVTM and CDR2 ANQGSEA. The CDR3 is 13 amino acids. With 2 bases removed from V and 5 bases from J, the gap between germline ends came to 12 bases. DNA for the CDR3: TGCAGCGTTGAAACAGGTTTGTGGACTGAAGCTTTCTTT. Its translation: CSVETGLWTEAFF.

The genes are TRBV27 and TRBJ2-1, with 7 bases identical to TRBD2. The CDR3 spans 13 residues. V was clipped by 5 bases and J by 7 bases; unmatched bases: 5. CDR1 and CDR2 from the germline V gene are MNHEY and SMNVEV (reference sequence). The CDR3 DNA follows: TGTGCCAGCAGTAGCGGGACCCTAAATGAGCAGTTCTTC. Encoded protein: CASSSGTLNEQFF.

CDR3 nucleotide sequence: TGCGCCAGCAGCTTGGCTGGGCTTGGGGCCAACGTCCTGACTTTC. Protein product: CASSLAGLGANVLTF. The chain links TRBV5-1 to TRBJ2-6, with D uncertain. Germline assignment: CDR1 SGHRS and CDR2 YFSETQ. Trimming stripped 0 bases from V and 3 bases from J, with 7 bases between. CDR3 length: 15 amino acids.

With regard to this clone: A much larger clone lies one base from this, so it may be a read error. This rearrangement joins TRBV11-2 to TRBJ2-3; D remains unclear. The CDR3 spans 12 residues. Per germline, CDR1 SGHAT and CDR2 FQNNGV. V was trimmed by 1 base and J by 4 bases, leaving 3 bases between them. The CDR3 sequence is CASSLGADTQYF. The CDR3 bases are TGTGCCAGCAGCTTAGGGGCAGATACGCAGTATTTT.

This clone was seen only a few times. The chain combines TRBV7-6 with TRBJ2-6; D call uncertain. Germline CDR1 is SGHVS and CDR2 is FNYEAQ. V lost 5 bases, J lost 2 bases, and 13 bases lay in between. The CDR3 consists of 16 residues. The CDR3 is CASSLYGVAGANVLTF. Here the CDR3 DNA reads TGTGCCAGCAGCCTATATGGGGTAGCTGGGGCCAACGTCCTGACTTTC.

V usage is TRBV7-8 and J usage is TRBJ2-4; 13 bases map to TRBD2. V was clipped by 5 bases and J by 7 bases; unmatched bases: 11. The germline CDR1 and CDR2 sequences are SGHVS and FQNEAQ. This CDR3 is built from 17 residues. CDR3: CASSPTSGRSGGNIQYF. The CDR3 nucleotides are TGTGCCAGCAGCCCGACTAGCGGGAGGTCCGGGGGGAACATTCAGTACTTC.